This TCR beta chain was captured in a study of OX40 agonist ivuxolimab in advanced cancers. Some clones are missing from TCRdb's copy, which holds only in-frame ones; the method was immunoSEQ multiplex PCR. The repertoire holds about 42,000 clones, 70% to 85% seen once, with roughly 25% in the top ten. CDR1 and CDR2 from the germline V gene are MNHNS and SASEGT. Trimming cost V 2 bases and J 10 bases, with 18 bases left between them. The CDR3 contains 15 residues. This TCR was sampled from an adult with an advanced solid tumor such as melanoma, head and neck, liver or kidney cancer. The rearrangement uses TRBV6-1 and TRBJ2-1; D gene ambiguous. This material consisted of CD4+ or CD8+ T cells sorted from blood, taken in a trial of the OX40 agonist ivuxolimab. The CDR3 is CASSEFIGGPGEQFF. The CDR3, as DNA: TGTGCCAGCAGTGAATTTATAGGCGGTCCCGGGGAGCAGTTCTTC.